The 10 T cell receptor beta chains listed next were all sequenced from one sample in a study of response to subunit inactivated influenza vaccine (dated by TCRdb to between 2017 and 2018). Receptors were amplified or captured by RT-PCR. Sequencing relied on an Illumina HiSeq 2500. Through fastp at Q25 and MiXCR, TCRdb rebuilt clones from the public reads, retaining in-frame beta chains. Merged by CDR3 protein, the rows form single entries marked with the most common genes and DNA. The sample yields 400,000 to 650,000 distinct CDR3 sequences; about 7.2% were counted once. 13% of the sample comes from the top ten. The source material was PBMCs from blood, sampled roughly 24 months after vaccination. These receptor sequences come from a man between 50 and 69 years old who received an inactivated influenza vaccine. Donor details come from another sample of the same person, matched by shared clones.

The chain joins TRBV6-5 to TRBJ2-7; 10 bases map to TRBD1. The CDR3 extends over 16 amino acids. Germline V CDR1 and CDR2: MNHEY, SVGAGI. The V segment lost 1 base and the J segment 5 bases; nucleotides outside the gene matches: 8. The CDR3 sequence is CASSYLPGTGVNEQYF. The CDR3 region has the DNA TGTGCCAGCAGTTACTTGCCCGGGACAGGGGTCAACGAGCAGTACTTC.

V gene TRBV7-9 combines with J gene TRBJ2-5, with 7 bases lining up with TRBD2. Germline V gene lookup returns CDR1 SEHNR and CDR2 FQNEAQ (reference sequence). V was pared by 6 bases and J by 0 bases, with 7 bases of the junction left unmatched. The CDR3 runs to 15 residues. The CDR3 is CASSGGGAYQETQYF. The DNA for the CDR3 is TGTGCCAGCAGTGGCGGGGGAGCGTACCAAGAGACCCAGTACTTC.

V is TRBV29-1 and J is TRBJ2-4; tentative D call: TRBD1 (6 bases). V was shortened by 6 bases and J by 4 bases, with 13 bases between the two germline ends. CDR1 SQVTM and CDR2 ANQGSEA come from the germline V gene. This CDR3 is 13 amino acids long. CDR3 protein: CSVPRQGKNIQYF. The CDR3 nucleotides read TGCAGCGTCCCGAGGCAGGGGAAAAACATTCAGTACTTC.

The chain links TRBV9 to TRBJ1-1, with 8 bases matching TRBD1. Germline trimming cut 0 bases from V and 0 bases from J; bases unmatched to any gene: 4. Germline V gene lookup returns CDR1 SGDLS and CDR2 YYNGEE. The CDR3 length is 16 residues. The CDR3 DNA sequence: TGTGCCAGCAGCGTAGGAGACAGGGGTTTGAACACTGAAGCTTTCTTT. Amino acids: CASSVGDRGLNTEAFF.

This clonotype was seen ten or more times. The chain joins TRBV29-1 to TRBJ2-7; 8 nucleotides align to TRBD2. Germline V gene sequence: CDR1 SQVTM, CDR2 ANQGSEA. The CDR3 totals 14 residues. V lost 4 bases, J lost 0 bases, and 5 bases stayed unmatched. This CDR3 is CSVVLAAISYEQYF. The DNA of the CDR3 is TGCAGCGTTGTACTAGCGGCCATCTCCTACGAGCAGTACTTC.

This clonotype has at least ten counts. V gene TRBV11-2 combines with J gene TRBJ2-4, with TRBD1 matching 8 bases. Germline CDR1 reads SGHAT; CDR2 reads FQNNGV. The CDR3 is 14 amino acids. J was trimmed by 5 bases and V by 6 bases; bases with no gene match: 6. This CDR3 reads CASSRHRGENIQYF. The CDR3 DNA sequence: TGTGCCAGCAGTCGCCACAGGGGGGAAAACATTCAGTACTTC.

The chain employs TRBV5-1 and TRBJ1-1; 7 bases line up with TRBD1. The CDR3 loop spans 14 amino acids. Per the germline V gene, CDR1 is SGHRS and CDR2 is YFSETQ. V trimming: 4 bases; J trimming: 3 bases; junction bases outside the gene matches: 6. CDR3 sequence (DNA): TGCGCCAGCAGCAGCAGGGGGACGGACACTGAAGCTTTCTTT. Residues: CASSSRGTDTEAFF. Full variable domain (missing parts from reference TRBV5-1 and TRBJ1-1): KAGVTQTPRYLIKTRGQQVTLSCSPISGHRSVSWYQQTPGQGLQFLFEYFSETQRNKGNFPGRFSGRQFSNSRSEMNVSTLELGDSALYLCASSSRGTDTEAFFGQGTRLTVV.

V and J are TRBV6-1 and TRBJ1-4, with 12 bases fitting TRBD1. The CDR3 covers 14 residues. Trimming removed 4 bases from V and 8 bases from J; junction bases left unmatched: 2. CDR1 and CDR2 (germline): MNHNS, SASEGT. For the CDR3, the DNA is TGTGCCAGCAGTGTCGGGACAGGGGGCGAAAAACTGTTTTTT. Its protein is CASSVGTGGEKLFF.

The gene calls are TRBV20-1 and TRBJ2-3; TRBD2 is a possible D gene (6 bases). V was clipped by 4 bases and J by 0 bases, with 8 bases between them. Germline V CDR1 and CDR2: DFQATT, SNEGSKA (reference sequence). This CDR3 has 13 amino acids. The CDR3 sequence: CSAIAGSTDTQYF. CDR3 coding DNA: TGCAGTGCTATCGCGGGAAGCACAGATACGCAGTATTTT.

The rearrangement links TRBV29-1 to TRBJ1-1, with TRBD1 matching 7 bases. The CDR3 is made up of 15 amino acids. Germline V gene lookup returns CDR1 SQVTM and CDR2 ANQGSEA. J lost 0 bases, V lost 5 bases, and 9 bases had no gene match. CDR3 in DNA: TGCAGCGTTTTCGCGGGGGACAGTGTGAACACTGAAGCTTTCTTT. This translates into CSVFAGDSVNTEAFF.